One and the same sample provided the 28 T cell receptor beta chains below, sequenced in a study of CD8 T cells in ankylosing spondylitis. MiXCR, run by TCRdb on the 5' RACE reads, gives a single entry per CDR3 protein. There are 200,000 to 250,000 distinct CDR3 sequences in the sample; around 10% occur only once, and less than 8% lies in the top ten. The sample taken for sequencing was blood, either unsorted or a sorted T cell fraction (not recorded which). These receptors originate from a male donor with ankylosing spondylitis or in good health (not recorded which).

The chain couples TRBV5-5 to TRBJ2-5; TRBD1 might be the D (6 bases). Germline-derived CDR1 and CDR2 are SGHKS and YYEKEE (reference sequence). This CDR3 region has 14 residues. Trimming stripped 0 bases from V and 5 bases from J, with 11 bases between. The CDR3 DNA reads as TGTGCCAGCAGCTTGGCGCAGGGGCGGGAGACCCAGTACTTC. Its protein is CASSLAQGRETQYF.

The chain employs TRBV12-5 and TRBJ2-5; TRBD1 is a possible D gene (7 bases). V was pared by 1 base and J by 1 base, with 13 bases between. The length of the CDR3 is 16 residues. The germline V gene has CDR1 LGHNT and CDR2 FRNRAP. CDR3 residues: CASGLGGTAFQETQYF. In DNA, the CDR3 is TGTGCTAGTGGTTTGGGCGGGACAGCCTTCCAAGAGACCCAGTACTTC.

This clonotype was seen ten or more times. The chain employs TRBV25-1 and TRBJ2-3; the D gene is possibly TRBD2 (5 bases). The germline CDR1 and CDR2 sequences are MGHDK and SYGVNS. The CDR3 length is 12 residues. The CDR3 sequence: CAGSSSTDTQYF. CDR3 bases: TGTGCGGGGAGCAGCAGCACAGATACGCAGTATTTT.

This clonotype was detected many times. One junction end does not reproduce the germline sequence, and a read error may be involved. The chain combines TRBV6-1 with TRBJ2-3; 7 nucleotides line up with TRBD2. In germline, CDR1 is MNHNS, CDR2 SASEGT. This CDR3 comprises 12 residues. CDR3 DNA sequence: TGTGCCAGCAGCGAAGGACTAGTAACGCAGTATTTT. This codes for CASSEGLVTQYF.

This clonotype showed up many times. This rearrangement joins TRBV29-1 to TRBJ1-1; D is possibly TRBD1 (5 bases). Germline CDR1 reads SQVTM; CDR2 reads ANQGSEA. The ends were cut back, 7 bases at V and 3 bases at J, with 15 bases in the middle. The CDR3 is 13 residues long. This CDR3 reads CSGSREADTEAFF. In nucleotides, the CDR3 is TGCAGCGGGTCCAGGGAGGCGGACACTGAAGCTTTCTTT.

This clonotype was observed at least ten times. V is TRBV3-1 and J is TRBJ2-7, with 8 bases identical to TRBD2. The trim removed 3 bases at V and 5 bases at J, leaving 6 bases unmatched. This CDR3 is 14 amino acids long. Germline CDR1 LGHDT, CDR2 YNNKEL (reference sequence). In DNA, the CDR3 is TGTGCCAGCAGCCACTCGCGGGAGGTTCACGAGCAGTACTTC. It is translated as CASSHSREVHEQYF.

As for this clonotype: Being one base from a much bigger clone, this may be a read error. V gene TRBV11-2 combines with J gene TRBJ1-1; D is undetermined. This CDR3 has 13 residues. The germline CDR1 and CDR2 sequences are SGHAT and FQNNGV. The CDR3 is CANSSIGDTEAFF. DNA of the CDR3: TGTGCCAACAGCTCCATTGGCGACACTGAAGCTTTCTTT. Combining the CDR3 with reference TRBV11-2 and TRBJ1-1 gives the whole variable domain EAGVAQSPRYKIIEKRQSVAFWCNPISGHATLYWYQQILGQGPKLLIQFQNNGVVDDSQLPKDRFSAERLKGVDSTLKIQPAKLEDSAVYLCANSSIGDTEAFFGQGTRLTVV.

This sequence joins TRBV25-1 and TRBJ2-7, with 8 bases aligning to TRBD1. The CDR3 is made up of 13 amino acids. After removal of 7 bases from V and 6 bases from J, the junction contained 8 bases not matched to a gene. Germline V CDR1 and CDR2: MGHDK, SYGVNS. For the CDR3, the DNA is TGTGCCAGCAAAGACAGGGGTATAGGCGAGCAGTACTTC. Protein product: CASKDRGIGEQYF.

This clonotype showed up many times. The chain is built from TRBV5-1 and TRBJ2-7; maybe TRBD1 (5 bases). Deletions cut 2 bases from V and 10 bases from J, with 28 bases between. The length of the CDR3 is 17 residues. Germline V gene data show CDR1 as SGHRS and CDR2 as YFSETQ. The CDR3 region is CASSFDARGFLSQQQYF. CDR3 nucleotide sequence: TGCGCCAGCAGCTTCGATGCAAGGGGTTTCCTCTCACAGCAACAGTACTTC.

In this sample, this clonotype turned up many times. V is TRBV6-5 and J is TRBJ2-4; a weak D match, TRBD1 (7 bases). CDR1 MNHEY and CDR2 SVGAGI come from the germline V gene. Trimming left V 6 bases short and J 8 bases short, with 11 bases between. There are 12 residues in the CDR3. The DNA for the CDR3 is TGTGCCAGCAGCAGCAGGGGGGACATTCAGTACTTC. Residues: CASSSRGDIQYF.

This chain uses TRBV2 with TRBJ2-3, with 8 nucleotides matching TRBD2. CDR3 length: 16 amino acids. Trimming cost V 6 bases and J 2 bases; bases outside gene matches: 10. CDR1 is SNHLY, CDR2 FYNNEI, per germline. For the CDR3, the DNA is TGTGCCAGCAGAGACACTAGCGGAGCCTACACAGATACGCAGTATTTT. Its protein is CASRDTSGAYTDTQYF.

The V gene is TRBV5-1, the J gene TRBJ2-5; tentative D call: TRBD2 (5 bases). The CDR3 loop spans 14 amino acids. Germline lookup yields CDR1 SGHRS and CDR2 YFSETQ. Deletions cut 4 bases from V and 0 bases from J, with 10 bases between. CDR3 protein: CASSRSGNQETQYF. CDR3 DNA sequence: TGCGCCAGCAGCCGAAGCGGCAACCAAGAGACCCAGTACTTC.

This clonotype was seen repeatedly, ten times or more. V usage is TRBV6-4 and J usage is TRBJ2-3, with TRBD1 matching over 8 bases. The CDR3 has 15 residues. Germline assignment: CDR1 MRHNA and CDR2 SNTAGT. With V trimmed by 0 bases and J by 7 bases, 6 bases remained unmatched. The CDR3, as DNA: TGTGCCAGCAGTGACTCGAGTACAGGGGGAAATACGCAGTATTTT. Residues: CASSDSSTGGNTQYF.

In its sample, this clonotype was seen many times. V gene TRBV27 combines with J gene TRBJ1-3; D call uncertain. CDR1 is MNHEY and CDR2 is SMNVEV in the germline V gene (reference sequence). V was shortened by 3 bases and J by 2 bases, with 8 bases between the two germline ends. The CDR3 is 14 residues long. This CDR3 reads CASSFGGPGNTIYF. For the CDR3, the DNA is TGTGCCAGCAGTTTCGGAGGTCCTGGAAACACCATATATTTT.

There are many counts of this clonotype. The chain couples TRBV4-2 to TRBJ2-4; 10 nucleotides line up with TRBD2. The CDR3 covers 17 residues. Trimming at V came to 5 bases and at J to 2 bases, leaving 9 bases not matched to a gene. CDR1 and CDR2 from the germline V gene are LGHNA and YNFKEQ. The CDR3 loop is CASSSSGRMPPKNIQYF. The CDR3, as DNA: TGTGCCAGCAGCTCTAGCGGGAGAATGCCCCCCAAAAACATTCAGTACTTC.

This clonotype was counted ten times or more. V and J are TRBV12-3 or TRBV12-4 and TRBJ1-5; TRBD1 matches at 7 bases. V was pared by 3 bases and J by 0 bases, with 5 bases of the junction left unmatched. The CDR3 loop spans 16 amino acids. CDR3 nucleotides: TGTGCCAGCAGTTTCGGGACAGCAAATAGCAATCAGCCCCAGCATTTT. It encodes CASSFGTANSNQPQHF.

About this clonotype: Lacking the conserved final phenylalanine or tryptophan, this CDR3 likely reflects a read error. The chain uses TRBV20-1 and TRBJ1-5; 7 bases agree with TRBD1. After removal of 3 bases from V and 2 bases from J, the junction contained 10 bases not matched to a gene. The CDR3 covers 16 residues. Looked up from germline, CDR1 is DFQATT and CDR2 is SNEGSKA (reference sequence). CDR3 coding DNA: TGCAGTGCTAGTGGGGGCAGGGGGAGTCGCAATCAGCCCCAGCATCTT. Translated: CSASGGRGSRNQPQHL.

The gene calls are TRBV5-1 and TRBJ2-3; D gene ambiguous. Trimming shortened V by 4 bases and J by 5 bases, and 20 bases separated the two germline ends. There are 16 residues in the CDR3. The germline gives CDR1 SGHRS, CDR2 YFSETQ. CDR3 residues: CASSTASSIRIDTQYF. The CDR3 DNA is TGCGCCAGCAGCACGGCTTCCTCGATTAGGATAGATACGCAGTATTTT.

This clonotype was seen only a few times. The V call is TRBV7-8, the J call TRBJ2-6, with TRBD1 matching over 7 bases. The V gene's germline CDR1 is SGHVS and CDR2 FQNEAQ. The CDR3 contains 17 residues. The ends lost 5 bases at V and 0 bases at J; junction bases unmatched: 7. CDR3 bases: TGTGCCAGCAGCAAGGACAGGATACTCTCTGGGGCCAACGTCCTGACTTTC. This codes for CASSKDRILSGANVLTF.

This clonotype showed up just a few times. The chain carries TRBV5-1 and TRBJ2-7; D possibly matches TRBD1 or TRBD2 (5 bases each). V was shortened by 0 bases and J by 2 bases, with 15 bases between the two germline ends. Germline CDR1 SGHRS, CDR2 YFSETQ. The CDR3 loop spans 16 amino acids. The CDR3 nucleotides are TGCGCCAGCAGCTTGGTTGGGGGTTTGTTAACCTACGAGCAGTACTTC. Translated: CASSLVGGLLTYEQYF.

This clonotype was seen more than once but under ten times. V usage is TRBV24-1 and J usage is TRBJ2-3; 10 positions match TRBD1. V dropped 4 bases and J dropped 4; count of bases not matched to a gene: 4. Germline assignment: CDR1 KGHDR and CDR2 SFDVKD. The CDR3 length is 15 residues. The CDR3 nucleotides are TGTGCCACCAGTGAACGGACAGGGGGTGCAGATACGCAGTATTTT. Amino acids: CATSERTGGADTQYF.

This clonotype showed up just once. V and J are TRBV5-4 and TRBJ2-5, with a tentative D call TRBD2 (5 bases). Germline values: CDR1 SGHNT, CDR2 YYREEE (reference sequence). V was shortened by 3 bases and J by 1 base, with 10 bases between the two germline ends. This CDR3 spans 14 amino acids. The CDR3 region is CASSSRGSQETQYF. In DNA form, the CDR3 reads TGTGCCAGCAGCTCCCGTGGGAGCCAAGAGACCCAGTACTTC.

There are a few counts of this clonotype. The V call is TRBV25-1, the J call TRBJ2-2, with D possibly being TRBD2 (6 bases). Deletions cut 4 bases from V and 7 bases from J, with 16 bases between. The germline V gene encodes CDR1 MGHDK and CDR2 SYGVNS. This CDR3 region has 15 residues. This chain's CDR3 is CASSGREYIVGELFF. The CDR3 DNA follows: TGTGCCAGCAGTGGTCGGGAGTATATAGTCGGGGAGCTGTTTTTT.

This clonotype occurred many times. The rearrangement links TRBV12-3 or TRBV12-4 to TRBJ2-7, with 11 positions matching TRBD2. The CDR3 contains 14 residues. V shed 7 bases and J 3 bases; nucleotides not matched to a gene: 5. CDR3 region: CASTGTSGVYEQYF. In DNA, the CDR3 is TGTGCCAGCACTGGGACTAGCGGAGTCTACGAGCAGTACTTC.

This clonotype was recorded at least ten times. This sequence joins TRBV4-2 and TRBJ2-2; maybe TRBD1 (6 bases). The CDR3 runs 14 residues. Germline values: CDR1 LGHNA, CDR2 YNFKEQ. V dropped 10 bases and J dropped 7 bases, with 19 bases sitting between them. The CDR3 DNA reads as TGTGCCACCCGGTTGCTAGGGGGAAGCGGGGAGCTGTTTTTT. Amino acid sequence: CATRLLGGSGELFF.

This clonotype was counted ten times or more. This chain uses TRBV27 with TRBJ2-2; D is ambiguous. Germline assignment: CDR1 MNHEY and CDR2 SMNVEV (reference sequence). The CDR3 consists of 11 residues. With 6 bases removed from V and 1 base from J, the gap between germline ends came to 0 bases. The CDR3 DNA sequence: TGTGCCAGCAGGAACACCGGGGAGCTGTTTTTT. Translated: CASRNTGELFF.

This clonotype was counted many times. V usage is TRBV27 and J usage is TRBJ2-7; 8 positions match TRBD1. The CDR3 contains 15 residues. V was pared by 10 bases and J by 4 bases, with 15 bases of the junction left unmatched. Germline lookup yields CDR1 MNHEY and CDR2 SMNVEV (reference sequence). This CDR3 reads CATPGLRQGTYEQYF. The CDR3 DNA reads TGTGCCACCCCAGGACTGAGACAGGGGACGTACGAGCAGTACTTC.

The V call is TRBV5-1, the J call TRBJ2-2; weak D call: TRBD1 (5 bases). The CDR3 is 13 residues long. CDR1 and CDR2 from the germline V gene are SGHRS and YFSETQ. V was pared by 5 bases and J by 4 bases, with 9 bases between. Written as DNA, the CDR3 is TGCGCCAGCAGTGACAGACCCACCGGGGAGCTGTTTTTT. Its protein product is CASSDRPTGELFF.